The 8 T cell receptor beta chains below all came from one sample that was sequenced in a study of cytomegalovirus exposure and HLA in healthy donors. The PCR had 60 Vbeta and 13 Jbeta primers. Sequenced by immunoSEQ multiplex PCR; TCRdb stores in-frame clones only, minus some. The sample has approximately 70,000 clones. Sample: PBMCs. The receptors come from a female donor in good health and CMV-seropositive.

The genes are TRBV5-4 and TRBJ1-4; 8 positions match TRBD1. Germline assignment: CDR1 SGHNT and CDR2 YYREEE (reference sequence). This CDR3 comprises 17 residues. The V and J ends lost 4 bases and 1 base, in that order; junction bases with no gene match: 9. DNA for the CDR3: TGTGCCAGCAGCCCAGGGGGCGCGTCACTAACTAATGAAAAACTGTTTTTT. The encoded protein is CASSPGGASLTNEKLFF.

The rearrangement links TRBV28 to TRBJ2-5; D call uncertain. V lost 5 bases to trimming and J lost 5 bases, with 15 bases between them. The CDR3 has 14 residues. The germline CDR1 and CDR2 sequences are MDHEN and SYDVKM. The CDR3 DNA sequence: TGTGCCAGCAGTCTTCCGGGTCCTGGGGAGACCCAGTACTTC. Amino acids: CASSLPGPGETQYF. The whole variable domain, filled in from reference TRBV28 and TRBJ2-5, reads DVKVTQSSRYLVKRTGEKVFLECVQDMDHENMFWYRQDPGLGLRLIYFSYDVKMKEKGDIPEGYSVSREKKERFSLILESASTNQTSMYLCASSLPGPGETQYFGPGTRLLVL.

CDR3 in amino acids: CASRSASSGGNEQFF. For the CDR3, the DNA is TGTGCCAGCAGATCTGCTTCTAGCGGGGGAAATGAGCAGTTCTTC. The chain uses TRBV6-5 and TRBJ2-1; 10 positions agree with TRBD2. The germline V gene has CDR1 MNHEY and CDR2 SVGAGI. Unmatched junction bases numbered 9, after V lost 6 bases and J lost 7 bases. This CDR3 is built from 15 residues.

The J gene is TRBJ2-7, the V gene TRBV5-1, with 10 bases fitting TRBD2. V shed 4 bases, J shed 4 bases, and the junction held 8 bases outside the gene matches. In germline, CDR1 is SGHRS, CDR2 YFSETQ. The CDR3 runs 15 residues. CDR3 sequence: CASSAPGTSEYEQYF. The CDR3 region has the DNA TGCGCCAGCAGCGCACCCGGGACTAGCGAGTACGAGCAGTACTTC.

The chain employs TRBV28 and TRBJ1-2; 9 nucleotides agree with TRBD1. There are 15 residues in the CDR3. Germline loops: CDR1 MDHEN, CDR2 SYDVKM. The ends lost 4 bases at V and 8 bases at J; junction bases unmatched: 11. CDR3 nucleotide sequence: TGTGCCAGCAGTTCCGCCGGGACAGGGAAGAGGGGCTACACCTTC. Encoded protein: CASSSAGTGKRGYTF.

The chain carries TRBV7-9 and TRBJ1-2; 8 positions match TRBD1. Unmatched junction bases numbered 1, after V lost 5 bases and J lost 2 bases. Germline lookup yields CDR1 SEHNR and CDR2 FQNEAQ (reference sequence). The CDR3 has 13 amino acids. CDR3 protein: CASSRQGNYGYTF. The CDR3 DNA reads TGTGCCAGCAGCCGACAGGGGAACTATGGCTACACCTTC.

A word on this clone: The junction differs from germline at one of its ends, possibly a read error. The rearrangement uses TRBV10-3 and TRBJ2-7, with 8 bases that match TRBD1. Looked up from germline, CDR1 is ENHRY and CDR2 is SYGVKD. The CDR3 extends over 13 amino acids. The CDR3 DNA reads as TGTGCCATCAGTGATTTCGACGACAGGGGTCGGAGCTTC. Amino acids: CAISDFDDRGRSF.

J is TRBJ2-3 and V is TRBV28; possibly TRBD1 for D (6 bases). The germline gives CDR1 MDHEN, CDR2 SYDVKM. The V and J ends lost 2 bases and 3 bases respectively, with 12 bases between them. The CDR3 is made up of 15 amino acids. The CDR3 region is CASSLGGQGTDTQYF. CDR3 nucleotide sequence: TGTGCCAGCAGTTTAGGGGGACAAGGAACAGATACGCAGTATTTT.